The 27 T cell receptor beta chains in this list originate from one sample, sequenced in a study of cytomegalovirus exposure and HLA in healthy donors (TCRdb year 2017). The method behind the library was the immunoSEQ multiplex PCR assay. For the multiplex PCR, a mixture combining 60 forward primers for TCR Vbeta segments and 13 reverse primers for TCR Jbeta segments was used. Not all clones reach the TCRdb copy of this immuneACCESS table, which keeps in-frame sequences only. Checked studies attribute under half of the gap to unresolved V genes and leave the rest unexplained. The sample table lists about 170,000 clones, roughly 79% of them with a count of one. The ten largest clones add up to roughly 4.9% of the sample. The sample taken for sequencing was PBMCs. The receptors stem from a woman in her late teens or twenties in good health and CMV-seropositive.

The V and J genes are TRBV10-3 and TRBJ1-2, with TRBD1 matching over 9 bases. The germline gives CDR1 ENHRY, CDR2 SYGVKD. The CDR3 consists of 12 residues. V lost 7 bases to trimming and J lost 4 bases; unmatched junction nucleotides: 1. The CDR3, as DNA: TGTGCCATCACGGGACAGGGCTATGGCTACACCTTC. Translation gives CAITGQGYGYTF.

In this sample, this clone turned up many times. The chain carries TRBV4-1 and TRBJ1-1; TRBD1 matches 11 bases. The germline V gene encodes CDR1 MGHRA and CDR2 YSYEKL. The V gene end was trimmed by 0 bases and the J gene end by 4 bases; junction bases not matched to a gene: 4. CDR3 length: 16 residues. The CDR3 sequence: CASSQEEGTGGTEAFF. The DNA of the CDR3 is TGCGCCAGCAGCCAAGAGGAGGGGACAGGGGGCACTGAAGCTTTCTTT.

The CDR3 DNA reads as TGTGCCAGCAGCTTAGAGGGGGACGGCAACAATGAGCAGTTCTTC. It yields the protein CASSLEGDGNNEQFF. V gene TRBV7-2 combines with J gene TRBJ2-1, with a tentative D call TRBD1 (6 bases). Trimming took 1 base from V and 5 from J, leaving 12 bases between them. The germline CDR1 and CDR2 sequences are SGHTA and FQGNSA. This CDR3 is 15 amino acids long.

The chain joins TRBV2 to TRBJ1-2; 7 positions match TRBD1. V lost 4 bases and J lost 5; bases outside the gene matches: 10. The CDR3 contains 15 residues. Germline values: CDR1 SNHLY, CDR2 FYNNEI. CDR3 sequence reads: CASSVVEGARYGYTF. The CDR3 DNA reads as TGTGCCAGCAGTGTTGTTGAGGGGGCGCGGTATGGCTACACCTTC.

J is TRBJ2-7 and V is TRBV6-5; D might be TRBD1 (5 bases). The germline CDR1 and CDR2 sequences are MNHEY and SVGAGI. Deletions cut 8 bases from V and 2 bases from J, with 13 bases between. This CDR3 comprises 13 residues. The DNA for the CDR3 is TGTGCCAGCGGGTCCACAGGAGCCTACGAGCAGTACTTC. Its translation is CASGSTGAYEQYF.

The rearrangement joins TRBV4-1 to TRBJ1-2; the match to TRBD1 covers 9 bases. With V trimmed by 0 bases and J by 8 bases, 16 bases remained unmatched. The germline V gene encodes CDR1 MGHRA and CDR2 YSYEKL. CDR3 length equals 18 residues. CDR3 in DNA: TGCGCCAGCAGCCAAGAGTTAACCAACCCGGGACAGGGAGACGGCTACACCTTC. As protein: CASSQELTNPGQGDGYTF.

This chain's CDR3 is CASSLEGQRANYGYTF. The CDR3 DNA reads TGTGCCAGCAGCTTGGAGGGGCAGCGTGCTAACTATGGCTACACCTTC. The chain links TRBV5-4 to TRBJ1-2; D is possibly TRBD1 (5 bases). V was pared by 0 bases and J by 0 bases, with 12 bases between. This CDR3 has 16 residues. CDR1 SGHNT and CDR2 YYREEE come from the germline V gene (reference sequence). Full variable domain (missing parts from reference TRBV5-4 and TRBJ1-2): ETGVTQSPTHLIKTRGQQVTLRCSSQSGHNTVSWYQQALGQGPQFIFQYYREEENGRGNFPPRFSGLQFPNYSSELNVNALELDDSALYLCASSLEGQRANYGYTFGSGTRLTVV.

The CDR3 is CASSPWASGETDTQYF. Written as DNA, the CDR3 is TGTGCCAGTAGTCCCTGGGCTAGCGGGGAAACAGATACGCAGTATTTT. The J gene is TRBJ2-3, the V gene TRBV19; 9 bases are a match to TRBD2. The V gene's germline CDR1 is LNHDA and CDR2 SQIVND (reference sequence). The CDR3 spans 16 residues. Losses at the gene ends were 5 bases for V and 3 bases for J; bases not matched to a gene: 9.

The CDR3 sequence: CASSRRTDSPAAQHF. The CDR3, as DNA: TGTGCCAGCAGTAGACGGACGGATTCACCAGCGGCCCAGCATTTT. The V gene is TRBV6-5, the J gene TRBJ1-5; no clear D gene. Trimming shortened V by 5 bases and J by 11 bases, and 22 bases separated the two germline ends. There are 15 residues in the CDR3. CDR1 and CDR2 (germline): MNHEY, SVGAGI.

The chain employs TRBV27 and TRBJ1-6; perhaps TRBD1 as D (5 bases). Germline loops: CDR1 MNHEY, CDR2 SMNVEV (reference sequence). The ends were cut back, 5 bases at V and 8 bases at J, with 22 bases in the middle. This CDR3 is built from 17 residues. The CDR3 is CASSPGGGEVDHSPLHF. CDR3 in DNA: TGTGCCAGCAGTCCTGGGGGGGGTGAAGTAGACCATTCACCCCTCCACTTT.

The J gene is TRBJ2-2, the V gene TRBV4-3; maybe TRBD2 (5 bases). CDR1 and CDR2 (germline): LGHNA, YSLEER. V was cut by 0 bases and J by 7 bases, with 15 bases left in between. The CDR3 length is 16 residues. The DNA of the CDR3 is TGCGCCAGCAGCCAAGAGACGGCTAGCTTGAGCGGGGAGCTGTTTTTT. It encodes CASSQETASLSGELFF.

This sequence joins TRBV27 and TRBJ2-3, with unresolved D. From germline, CDR1 is MNHEY and CDR2 SMNVEV (reference sequence). The CDR3 covers 16 residues. V gave up 5 bases and J gave up 0 bases, with 15 bases separating them. CDR3 in amino acids: CASSAIPGWSTDTQYF. In DNA form, the CDR3 reads TGTGCCAGCAGTGCCATTCCCGGGTGGAGCACAGATACGCAGTATTTT.

This sequence joins TRBV5-4 and TRBJ2-5; D possibly corresponds to TRBD1 (5 bases). V lost 4 bases and J lost 5, with 12 bases in between. The CDR3 runs to 13 residues. Germline V gene sequence: CDR1 SGHNT, CDR2 YYREEE (reference sequence). CDR3 residues: CASSRQIGETQYF. Here the CDR3 DNA reads TGTGCCAGCAGCCGACAGATTGGGGAGACCCAGTACTTC.

The chain combines TRBV28 with TRBJ2-3; 9 bases fit TRBD1. Germline V gene sequence: CDR1 MDHEN, CDR2 SYDVKM. The CDR3 extends over 14 amino acids. Trimming at V came to 5 bases and at J to 5 bases, leaving 5 bases not matched to a gene. The chain's CDR3 is CASSLPTGGDTQYF. In DNA, the CDR3 is TGTGCCAGCAGTCTACCGACAGGGGGAGATACGCAGTATTTT. The variable domain in full, completed from reference TRBV28 and TRBJ2-3, reads DVKVTQSSRYLVKRTGEKVFLECVQDMDHENMFWYRQDPGLGLRLIYFSYDVKMKEKGDIPEGYSVSREKKERFSLILESASTNQTSMYLCASSLPTGGDTQYFGPGTRLTVL.

The chain uses TRBV9 and TRBJ2-3; TRBD1 agrees at 7 bases. CDR1 and CDR2 (germline): SGDLS, YYNGEE. The ends lost 3 bases at V and 1 base at J; junction bases unmatched: 11. The CDR3 contains 17 residues. The DNA of the CDR3 is TGTGCCAGCAGCGCGTGGGGACAGACTGTCGGCACAGATACGCAGTATTTT. This codes for CASSAWGQTVGTDTQYF.

The V gene is TRBV25-1, the J gene TRBJ1-2; a weak D match, TRBD1 (5 bases). CDR1 and CDR2 from the germline V gene are MGHDK and SYGVNS. The CDR3 contains 15 residues. Trimming took off 0 bases at V and 4 bases at J, with 12 bases between the two ends. CDR3 protein: CASSEYRDSPYGYTF. CDR3 in DNA: TGTGCCAGCAGTGAATATAGAGACAGTCCCTATGGCTACACCTTC.

The gene calls are TRBV7-9 and TRBJ2-5; D perhaps matches TRBD2 (5 bases). The V end lost 6 bases, the J end lost 1 base, and 15 bases lay between the germline ends. The CDR3 runs 15 residues. Germline V CDR1 and CDR2: SEHNR, FQNEAQ (reference sequence). As DNA, the CDR3 is TGTGCCAGCAGAACCGTAGAGAGGGTCCAAGAGACCCAGTACTTC. Translating it yields CASRTVERVQETQYF.

This clone was picked up one time. V and J are TRBV9 and TRBJ1-6, with a weak D call TRBD1 (5 bases). Trimming pared 2 bases from V and 0 bases from J, leaving 12 bases between. Germline CDR1 and CDR2: SGDLS and YYNGEE. The CDR3 spans 17 residues. CDR3 sequence (DNA): TGTGCCAGCAGCGTGGGGAGGGGCAGCTCCTATAATTCACCCCTCCACTTT. Protein sequence: CASSVGRGSSYNSPLHF.

The V gene is TRBV7-8, the J gene TRBJ2-5; no clear D gene. Germline CDR1 reads SGHVS; CDR2 reads FQNEAQ. Deletions cut 3 bases from V and 5 bases from J, with 13 bases between. The CDR3 length is 14 residues. The CDR3 reads CASSFGALGETQYF. The CDR3 DNA reads as TGTGCCAGCAGCTTTGGTGCCCTTGGCGAGACCCAGTACTTC.

The V gene is TRBV7-3, the J gene TRBJ1-6; D gene ambiguous. Trimming stripped 5 bases from V and 6 bases from J, with 11 bases between. CDR3 length: 14 residues. CDR1 and CDR2 from the germline V gene are SGHTA and FQGTGA. The CDR3 spells CASSPGGANSPLHF. The CDR3 nucleotides are TGTGCCAGCAGCCCGGGAGGTGCTAATTCACCCCTCCACTTT.

The chain recombines TRBV19 with TRBJ2-5; TRBD2 agrees at 14 bases. The germline V gene encodes CDR1 LNHDA and CDR2 SQIVND (reference sequence). CDR3 length equals 15 residues. V was pared by 3 bases and J by 5 bases, with 2 bases of the junction left unmatched. CDR3: CASSMGLAGDETQYF. As DNA, the CDR3 is TGTGCCAGTAGTATGGGACTAGCGGGGGATGAGACCCAGTACTTC.

The V call is TRBV7-9, the J call TRBJ2-3, with 12 bases matching TRBD2. This CDR3 region has 19 residues. Germline V gene lookup returns CDR1 SEHNR and CDR2 FQNEAQ (reference sequence). Trimming at V came to 8 bases and at J to 6 bases, leaving 21 bases not matched to a gene. CDR3 DNA: TGTGCCAGCCGCTACCTCGGGCTAGCGGGGGGGCCTCACGGGGATACGCAGTATTTT. Encoded protein: CASRYLGLAGGPHGDTQYF. Drawing the rest from reference TRBV7-9 and TRBJ2-3, the complete variable domain is DTGVSQNPRHKITKRGQNVTFRCDPISEHNRLYWYRQTLGQGPEFLTYFQNEAQLEKSRLLSDRFSAERPKGSFSTLEIQRTEQGDSAMYLCASRYLGLAGGPHGDTQYFGPGTRLTVL.

The genes are TRBV29-1 and TRBJ1-1; 9 bases match TRBD1. Looked up from germline, CDR1 is SQVTM and CDR2 is ANQGSEA. The CDR3 covers 15 residues. V shed 4 bases and J 3 bases; nucleotides not matched to a gene: 9. The CDR3 reads CSVGAGTGRDTEAFF. The CDR3 DNA sequence: TGCAGCGTTGGCGCCGGGACAGGGAGGGACACTGAAGCTTTCTTT.

CDR3 amino acids: CASSPQGAGSYNEQFF. The CDR3 DNA reads as TGCGCCAGCAGTCCACAGGGGGCTGGGTCCTACAATGAGCAGTTCTTC. The genes are TRBV5-1 and TRBJ2-1; TRBD1 aligns across 9 bases. Looked up from germline, CDR1 is SGHRS and CDR2 is YFSETQ. V gave up 5 bases and J gave up 1 base; unmatched junction bases: 7. There are 16 residues in the CDR3. Full variable domain (remainder filled in from reference TRBV5-1 and TRBJ2-1): KAGVTQTPRYLIKTRGQQVTLSCSPISGHRSVSWYQQTPGQGLQFLFEYFSETQRNKGNFPGRFSGRQFSNSRSEMNVSTLELGDSALYLCASSPQGAGSYNEQFFGPGTRLTVL.

Only one count was recorded for this clone. This chain joins TRBV7-6 and TRBJ1-4; tentatively, D is TRBD1 (6 bases). The ends were cut back, 7 bases at V and 7 bases at J, with 16 bases in the middle. The germline V gene has CDR1 SGHVS and CDR2 FNYEAQ. This CDR3 has 14 amino acids. The CDR3 protein is CASKRTVLSEKLFF. CDR3 bases: TGTGCCAGCAAACGGACAGTTTTGTCTGAAAAACTGTTTTTT.

This clone was counted at least ten times. DNA for the CDR3: TGTGCCAGCAGACCCACGACAGGGGCGGCTGGCTACACCTTC. Translation gives CASRPTTGAAGYTF. V usage is TRBV27 and J usage is TRBJ1-2, with 8 nucleotides matching TRBD1. Germline CDR1 reads MNHEY; CDR2 reads SMNVEV (reference sequence). The J segment lost 7 bases and the V segment lost 6 bases, leaving 10 bases of the junction unmatched. The CDR3 is 14 residues long.

The chain carries TRBV15 and TRBJ2-4, with 12 bases identical to TRBD2. This CDR3 spans 15 amino acids. With 0 bases clipped from V and 6 bases from J, the junction kept 0 bases outside the gene matches. Germline assignment: CDR1 LNHNV and CDR2 YYDKDF (reference sequence). CDR3 protein: CATSRETSGGNIQYF. In nucleotides, the CDR3 is TGTGCCACCAGCAGAGAGACTAGCGGGGGAAACATTCAGTACTTC.